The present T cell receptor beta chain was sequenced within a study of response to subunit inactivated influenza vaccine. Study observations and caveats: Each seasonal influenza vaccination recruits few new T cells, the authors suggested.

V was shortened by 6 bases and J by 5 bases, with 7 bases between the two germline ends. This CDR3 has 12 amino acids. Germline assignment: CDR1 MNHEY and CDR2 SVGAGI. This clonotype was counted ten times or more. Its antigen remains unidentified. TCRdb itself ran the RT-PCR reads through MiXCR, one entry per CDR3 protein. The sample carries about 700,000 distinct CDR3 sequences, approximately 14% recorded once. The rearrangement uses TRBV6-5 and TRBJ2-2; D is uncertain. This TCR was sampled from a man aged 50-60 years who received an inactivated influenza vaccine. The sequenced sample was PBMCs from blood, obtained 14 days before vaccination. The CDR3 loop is CASRVETGELFF. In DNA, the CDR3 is TGTGCCAGCAGGGTGGAAACCGGGGAGCTGTTTTTT.